This entry lists 27 T cell receptor beta chains sequenced from one sample in a study of blood T cell repertoires in COVID-19. Here immunoSEQ multiplex PCR was the method, and the copy in TCRdb shows in-frame clones only, minus some. Seen here are approximately 200,000 clones, 89% observed once, and the top ten hold 2% to 2.5%. The sequenced sample consisted of PBMCs or T cells enriched from blood (not recorded which). The origin of the receptors is a woman aged 35 to 49 with acute COVID-19.

This chain connects TRBV12-3 or TRBV12-4 to TRBJ1-2, with no clear D. V lost 3 bases, J lost 3 bases, and 8 bases lay in between. This CDR3 region has 13 residues. CDR3 protein: CASSFDRDYGYTF. The CDR3 coding sequence is TGTGCCAGCAGTTTCGACCGGGACTATGGCTACACCTTC.

This chain uses TRBV7-2 with TRBJ2-4, with D hard to call. Germline CDR1 and CDR2: SGHTA and FQGNSA. V shed 5 bases and J shed 2 bases, with 10 bases lying between them. This CDR3 has 14 residues. The CDR3 loop is CASSKNAPKNIQYF. In nucleotides, the CDR3 is TGTGCCAGCAGCAAGAACGCGCCCAAAAACATTCAGTACTTC.

The chain employs TRBV27 and TRBJ2-1; TRBD2 might be the D (5 bases). The V gene's germline CDR1 is MNHEY and CDR2 SMNVEV (reference sequence). Trimming left V 2 bases short and J 3 bases short, with 11 bases between. There are 15 residues in the CDR3. CDR3 DNA: TGTGCCAGCAGTTTAGGGCAGGAGGACTACAATGAGCAGTTCTTC. Translation gives CASSLGQEDYNEQFF.

The V call is TRBV3-1 (or the pseudogene TRBV3-2), the J call TRBJ1-1; perhaps TRBD1 as D (5 bases). V gave up 1 base and J gave up 3 bases, with 9 bases separating them. This CDR3 region has 14 residues. Germline CDR1 and CDR2: LGHDT and YNNKEL (reference sequence). The CDR3 spells CASSQGGAYTEAFF. In DNA, the CDR3 is TGTGCCAGCAGCCAAGGGGGCGCGTACACTGAAGCTTTCTTT.

This chain links TRBV9 with TRBJ1-5, with D possibly matching TRBD1 (5 bases). The V and J ends lost 5 bases and 7 bases respectively, with 13 bases between them. This CDR3 contains 13 residues. Per the germline V gene, CDR1 is SGDLS and CDR2 is YYNGEE. CDR3 bases: TGTGCCAGCAGGGACGGGAGGGGACAGCCCCAGCATTTT. It translates to CASRDGRGQPQHF.

The chain links TRBV12-3 or TRBV12-4 to TRBJ1-1; D is unclear. The ends were cut back, 7 bases at V and 6 bases at J, with 9 bases in the middle. This CDR3 comprises 11 residues. CDR3 coding DNA: TGTGCCAGCACCGACTCCTCTGAAGCTTTCTTT. Translated, it gives CASTDSSEAFF.

This chain uses TRBV2 with TRBJ2-5; tentatively, D is TRBD2 (6 bases). CDR1 SNHLY and CDR2 FYNNEI come from the germline V gene. The CDR3 is 16 amino acids. Trimming left V 4 bases short and J 1 base short, with 16 bases between. CDR3 DNA sequence: TGTGCCAGCAGTGGCCGATCGGTGCGGGGCCAAGAGACCCAGTACTTC. This gives the protein CASSGRSVRGQETQYF.

The CDR3 coding sequence is TGTGCCAGCACCAGGACAGGGTCTGGCAATCAGCCCCAGCATTTT. This translates into CASTRTGSGNQPQHF. This chain connects TRBV6-5 to TRBJ1-5; 8 bases fit TRBD1. Trimming took 7 bases from V and 2 from J; bases not matched to a gene: 7. The CDR3 is 15 amino acids. Germline CDR1 MNHEY, CDR2 SVGAGI.

Written as DNA, the CDR3 is TGTGCCAGCAGCTTAGAGTCCGGGGGTTCTCGTCAGCCCCAGCATTTT. Encoded protein: CASSLESGGSRQPQHF. This chain uses TRBV7-6 with TRBJ1-5; D might be TRBD1 (5 bases). Trimming cost V 1 base and J 6 bases, with 16 bases left between them. The CDR3 is made up of 16 amino acids. Germline V gene lookup returns CDR1 SGHVS and CDR2 FNYEAQ.

The CDR3 loop reads CASSIGAGVGDEQFF. Here the CDR3 DNA reads TGTGCCAGTAGTATAGGTGCGGGAGTTGGCGATGAGCAGTTCTTC. V gene TRBV19 combines with J gene TRBJ2-1; 7 bases are a match to TRBD2. Germline CDR1 is LNHDA and CDR2 is SQIVND (reference sequence). V dropped 1 base and J dropped 8; count of bases not matched to a gene: 8. The CDR3 covers 15 residues.

The chain is built from TRBV6-2 or TRBV6-3 and TRBJ1-2; the D is unclear. The CDR3 has 14 amino acids. From germline, CDR1 is MNHEY and CDR2 SVGEGT. V shed 5 bases and J shed 4 bases, with 14 bases lying between them. The CDR3 region has the DNA TGTGCCAGCAGTCAAAGCAACGACATCTATGGCTACACCTTC. Residues: CASSQSNDIYGYTF.

The rearrangement joins TRBV5-1 to TRBJ2-1; 10 nucleotides line up with TRBD2. CDR3 length equals 15 residues. CDR1 and CDR2 (germline): SGHRS, YFSETQ. The J segment lost 8 bases and the V segment lost 4 bases, leaving 9 bases of the junction unmatched. The CDR3 DNA follows: TGCGCCAGCAGCCCCTCTAGCGGGAGCTGGGATGAGCAGTTCTTC. It translates to CASSPSSGSWDEQFF.

V usage is TRBV5-8 and J usage is TRBJ2-1; 8 nucleotides agree with TRBD1. The CDR3 has 16 amino acids. The trim removed 3 bases at V and 2 bases at J, leaving 7 bases unmatched. CDR1 is SGHTS and CDR2 is YDEGEE in the germline V gene. CDR3 sequence reads: CASSWGQARPYNEQFF. In DNA form, the CDR3 reads TGTGCCAGCAGCTGGGGACAGGCTCGCCCCTACAATGAGCAGTTCTTC.

Only one count was recorded for this clone. The rearrangement joins TRBV21-1 to TRBJ1-2; the table's D gene call, TRBD1, was not cross checked with the DNA. TRBV21-1 is flagged as a pseudogene. CDR3 length: 17 residues. The CDR3 DNA is TGTGCCAGCAGCACGTGGGACAGGTCCTCGTCTAACTATGGCTACACCTTC. It is translated as CASSTWDRSSSNYGYTF.

This clone came up once. The rearrangement joins TRBV11-2 to TRBJ2-7; TRBD2 aligns across 7 bases. The CDR3 is 16 residues long. V lost 5 bases and J lost 2; bases outside the gene matches: 12. Looked up from germline, CDR1 is SGHAT and CDR2 is FQNNGV. CDR3 amino acids: CASSLPWGEGPYEQYF. The CDR3 DNA reads as TGTGCCAGCAGCCTCCCCTGGGGGGAGGGCCCCTACGAGCAGTACTTC.

V usage is TRBV6-5 and J usage is TRBJ1-5; 7 bases line up with TRBD1. The CDR3 is made up of 14 amino acids. V dropped 11 bases and J dropped 5; count of bases not matched to a gene: 12. In germline, CDR1 is MNHEY, CDR2 SVGAGI. CDR3 in amino acids: CAARDRSFDQPQHF. The CDR3 coding sequence is TGTGCCGCCCGGGACAGATCGTTTGATCAGCCCCAGCATTTT.

The chain is built from TRBV7-9 and TRBJ2-3, with TRBD2 matching 7 bases. Trimming at V came to 0 bases and at J to 0 bases, leaving 0 bases not matched to a gene. CDR1 and CDR2 (germline): SEHNR, FQNEAQ (reference sequence). The CDR3 covers 15 residues. The CDR3 DNA is TGTGCCAGCAGCTTAGCTAGCGGGAGCACAGATACGCAGTATTTT. It codes for CASSLASGSTDTQYF.

The V and J genes are TRBV2 and TRBJ2-1; no clear D gene. CDR3 length: 14 amino acids. Germline V gene data show CDR1 as SNHLY and CDR2 as FYNNEI. Trimming removed 1 base from V and 10 bases from J, with 14 bases in between. CDR3 sequence (DNA): TGTGCCAGCAGTGAAGTGGGCTATCTGGGCGAGCAGTTCTTC. This codes for CASSEVGYLGEQFF.

The V call is TRBV5-1, the J call TRBJ2-7; TRBD1 matches 9 bases. V shed 4 bases, J shed 4 bases, and the junction held 3 bases outside the gene matches. The CDR3 runs 13 residues. Germline CDR1 and CDR2: SGHRS and YFSETQ. The CDR3: CASSKGQGYEQYF. The DNA for the CDR3 is TGCGCCAGCAGCAAGGGACAGGGTTACGAGCAGTACTTC. The full variable domain, its missing parts supplied by reference TRBV5-1 and TRBJ2-7, is KAGVTQTPRYLIKTRGQQVTLSCSPISGHRSVSWYQQTPGQGLQFLFEYFSETQRNKGNFPGRFSGRQFSNSRSEMNVSTLELGDSALYLCASSKGQGYEQYFGPGTRLTVT.

This clone was observed a handful of times. The chain uses TRBV19 and TRBJ1-5; perhaps TRBD1 as D (6 bases). The germline V gene encodes CDR1 LNHDA and CDR2 SQIVND (reference sequence). CDR3 length: 14 amino acids. The V gene lost 1 base and the J gene lost 9 bases, with 13 bases spanning the gap. The CDR3, as DNA: TGTGCCAGTAGTATAGGCCAGGGGTTGAGGCCCCAGCATTTT. It yields the protein CASSIGQGLRPQHF.

The chain joins TRBV3-1 (or the pseudogene TRBV3-2) to TRBJ2-3, with 10 nucleotides matching TRBD2. The V segment lost 3 bases and the J segment 2 bases; nucleotides outside the gene matches: 5. Germline assignment: CDR1 LGHDT and CDR2 YNNKEL (reference sequence). The CDR3 extends over 16 amino acids. The CDR3 spells CASSQASGGITDTQYF. For the CDR3, the DNA is TGTGCCAGCAGCCAGGCTAGCGGGGGTATCACAGATACGCAGTATTTT.

V is TRBV11-2 and J is TRBJ2-1, with TRBD2 matching over 8 bases. The germline V gene has CDR1 SGHAT and CDR2 FQNNGV. V gave up 4 bases and J gave up 4 bases; unmatched junction bases: 12. The CDR3 spans 17 residues. The CDR3: CASSSSSGTSGYNEQFF. The CDR3 nucleotides are TGTGCCAGCAGCTCAAGCTCCGGGACTAGTGGTTACAATGAGCAGTTCTTC.

The chain's CDR3 is CASSLGTQKETQYF. Written as DNA, the CDR3 is TGTGCCAGCAGCTTAGGGACACAGAAAGAGACCCAGTACTTC. This rearrangement joins TRBV7-9 to TRBJ2-5; D is possibly TRBD1 (5 bases). Per the germline V gene, CDR1 is SEHNR and CDR2 is FQNEAQ (reference sequence). The CDR3 is 14 residues long. Trimming pared 1 base from V and 3 bases from J, leaving 9 bases between.

The V gene is TRBV11-3, the J gene TRBJ2-1; 15 bases align to TRBD2. V was pared by 5 bases and J by 8 bases, with 10 bases of the junction left unmatched. This CDR3 comprises 17 residues. CDR1 and CDR2 from the germline V gene are SGHNT and YENEEA. The CDR3 nucleotides read TGTGCCAGCAGCACACACCCGGGACTAGCGGGGGGCGATGAGCAGTTCTTC. It is translated as CASSTHPGLAGGDEQFF.

V is TRBV25-1 and J is TRBJ1-1; D is unclear. V dropped 3 bases and J dropped 3 bases, with 5 bases sitting between them. This CDR3 is built from 12 residues. In germline, CDR1 is MGHDK, CDR2 SYGVNS. The CDR3 DNA is TGTGCCAGCAGTGATGGCTACACTGAAGCTTTCTTT. This codes for CASSDGYTEAFF.

The sample holds a few counts of this clone. The chain employs TRBV12-3 or TRBV12-4 and TRBJ2-5, with TRBD2 matching over 8 bases. CDR3 length: 13 residues. The V gene end was trimmed by 7 bases and the J gene end by 4 bases; junction bases not matched to a gene: 5. This chain's CDR3 is CASNTGGPETQYF. CDR3 in DNA: TGTGCCAGCAACACGGGGGGGCCAGAGACCCAGTACTTC.

This chain connects TRBV16 to TRBJ2-7, with 7 bases identical to TRBD1. Per germline, CDR1 KGHSY and CDR2 FQNENV. Germline trimming cut 4 bases from V and 3 bases from J; bases unmatched to any gene: 9. This CDR3 spans 15 amino acids. The CDR3 sequence: CASSPADRVSYEQYF. CDR3 sequence (DNA): TGTGCCAGCAGCCCCGCCGACAGGGTTAGCTACGAGCAGTACTTC.